This section outlines one T cell receptor (beta chain) sequence together with its context. Its specificity is unknown. V lost 3 bases and J lost 8, with 19 bases in between. The CDR3 has 15 amino acids. Germline CDR1 reads MDHEN; CDR2 reads SYDVKM. Measured with immunoSEQ multiplex PCR; TCRdb has only the in-frame clones, and not every one. This sample has 80,000 to 90,000 clones, with about 81% found just once. This sample was taken from a study of OX40 agonist ivuxolimab in advanced cancers. Study results and limitations: Within 6 weeks, CD4+ and CD8+ blood T cells expanded clonally at 0.1 to 3.0 mg/kg.

The specimen was CD4+ or CD8+ T cells sorted from blood, collected in a trial of the OX40 agonist ivuxolimab. This sequence originates from an adult with an advanced solid tumor such as melanoma, head and neck, liver or kidney cancer. The rearrangement joins TRBV28 to TRBJ1-2, with D maybe TRBD1 (5 bases). The CDR3 DNA sequence: TGTGCCAGCAGTTTCCCCGGGGCGGCCGCGGAAGGCTACACCTTC. Protein sequence: CASSFPGAAAEGYTF.